These T cell receptor beta chains were read from a single sample in a study of PD-L1 blockade in urothelial cancer. Sequencing was performed with immunoSEQ multiplex PCR; in TCRdb, only in-frame clones are kept and a portion is missing. The sample contains about 90,000 clones, less than 85% of which appear only once. The sequencing used PBMCs, collected around atezolizumab (anti-PD-L1) treatment. The receptors were sampled from an older man with urothelial cancer. Each CDR3 is given with its conserved first and last residue. Each record gives: V gene, J gene, D gene, clone size, CDR3 protein, CDR3 DNA. A D gene is named only where the DNA matches it firmly. Not all rows give a size; the values are once, few, many and, for expanded clones, a class.

TRBV7-2,TRBJ2-1,TRBD2,NA,CASSPPGTSGSYEQFF,TGTGCCAGCAGCCCACCCGGGACTAGCGGGAGCTATGAGCAGTTCTTC
TRBV5-1,TRBJ1-4,NA,NA,CASSLGAASTNEKLFF,TGCGCCAGCAGCCTGGGGGCAGCATCAACTAATGAAAAACTGTTTTTT
TRBV5-1,TRBJ2-3,NA,once,CASTSTTSGEDLTDTQYF,TGCGCCAGCACCTCTACCACCTCGGGGGAGGACCTCACAGATACGCAGTATTTT
TRBV5-1,TRBJ1-1,NA,NA,CASSYVIQPNTEAFF,TGCGCCAGCAGCTACGTAATACAGCCGAACACTGAAGCTTTCTTT
TRBV5-5,TRBJ2-7,TRBD1,NA,CASSLLQGGTYEQYF,TGTGCCAGCAGCTTGTTACAGGGGGGAACCTACGAGCAGTACTTC
TRBV7-9,TRBJ1-5,NA,NA,CASSLGGDQPQHF,TGTGCCAGCAGCTTAGGGGGGGATCAGCCCCAGCATTTT
TRBV19,TRBJ2-1,TRBD2,NA,CASSIRPSSGRARGNEQFF,TGTGCCAGTAGTATACGGCCGTCTAGCGGGAGGGCAAGGGGGAATGAGCAGTTCTTC
TRBV10-3,TRBJ2-7,NA,NA,CAISDLQGVHEQYF,TGTGCCATCAGTGACTTACAGGGTGTCCACGAGCAGTACTTC
TRBV11-3,TRBJ2-7,TRBD1,few,CASSRQDREEQYF,TGTGCCAGCAGCCGCCAGGACAGGGAAGAGCAGTACTTC
TRBV11-3,TRBJ2-1,TRBD1,once,CASSLGQPYNEQFF,TGTGCCAGCAGTTTGGGACAGCCCTACAATGAGCAGTTCTTC
TRBV5-8,TRBJ1-4,TRBD1,NA,CASSRTGSNEKLFF,TGTGCCAGCAGCAGGACAGGGAGTAATGAAAAACTGTTTTTT
TRBV29-1,TRBJ1-2,NA,NA,CSVQGGVSGYTF,TGCAGCGTGCAAGGGGGGGTTAGTGGCTACACCTTC
TRBV19,TRBJ2-1,TRBD2,NA,CATIPSGGGNEQFF,TGTGCCACGATTCCTAGCGGGGGAGGGAATGAGCAGTTCTTC
TRBV18,TRBJ2-5,NA,NA,CASSSPRGKKVYETQYF,TGTGCCAGCTCATCACCACGCGGGAAGAAGGTTTATGAGACCCAGTACTTC
TRBV5-1,TRBJ1-2,TRBD1,few,CASSLGQGGPYGYTF,TGCGCCAGCAGCTTGGGACAGGGTGGTCCCTATGGCTACACCTTC
TRBV5-1,TRBJ2-3,NA,once,CASSLAHPPGDTQYF,TGCGCCAGCAGCTTGGCCCATCCGCCGGGGGATACGCAGTATTTT
TRBV7-3,TRBJ2-1,TRBD2,NA,CASSPQGGGLAGGYNEQFF,TGTGCCAGCAGCCCTCAAGGGGGGGGACTAGCGGGAGGCTACAATGAGCAGTTCTTC
TRBV7-9,TRBJ2-3,TRBD1,NA,CASSSRTGSTDTQYF,TGTGCCAGCAGCTCCCGGACAGGGAGCACAGATACGCAGTATTTT
TRBV10-3,TRBJ2-7,TRBD2,NA,CAISEVAGSSYEQYF,TGTGCCATCAGTGAGGTAGCGGGGTCGTCCTACGAGCAGTACTTC
TRBV19,TRBJ1-1,NA,NA,CASRTLDRSTEAFF,TGTGCCAGTAGAACCCTTGACAGAAGCACTGAAGCTTTCTTT
TRBV29-1,TRBJ2-5,TRBD2,once,CSGGGGAEETQYF,TGCAGCGGTGGCGGGGGGGCTGAAGAGACCCAGTACTTC
TRBV4-1,TRBJ2-3,TRBD2,NA,CASSPGLAGSDTQYF,TGCGCCAGCAGCCCCGGACTAGCGGGTTCAGATACGCAGTATTTT
TRBV11-3,TRBJ2-7,TRBD2,NA,CASSSAGASYEQYF,TGTGCCAGCAGTTCAGCGGGGGCCTCCTACGAGCAGTACTTC
TRBV5-4,TRBJ2-7,NA,NA,CASRDFRSYEQYF,TGTGCCAGCAGGGACTTTAGGTCCTACGAGCAGTACTTC
TRBV18,TRBJ2-1,NA,NA,CASSPAGSSYNEQFF,TGTGCCAGCTCACCGGCGGGGAGCTCCTACAATGAGCAGTTCTTC
TRBV30,TRBJ1-5,TRBD1,NA,CAWSVRTGETYSNQPQHF,TGTGCCTGGAGTGTAAGGACAGGGGAAACTTATAGCAATCAGCCCCAGCATTTT
TRBV4-2,TRBJ1-1,TRBD1,NA,CASSQDASPGGHTEAFF,TGTGCCAGCAGCCAAGATGCGAGTCCAGGGGGCCACACTGAAGCTTTCTTT
TRBV5-6,TRBJ2-3,TRBD2,NA,CASSFGGSPSDTQYF,TGTGCCAGCAGCTTCGGCGGGAGTCCCTCAGATACGCAGTATTTT
TRBV7-9,TRBJ1-2,NA,NA,CASSPSGVGYGYTF,TGCGCCAGCAGCCCCTCAGGGGTCGGCTATGGCTACACCTTC
TRBV4-1,TRBJ1-6,NA,few,CASSQETTGSGGNSPLHF,TGCGCCAGCAGCCAGGAAACGACAGGCTCGGGGGGTAATTCACCCCTCCACTTT
TRBV6-1,TRBJ1-2,NA,once,CASSEALAAFNYGYTF,TGTGCCAGCAGTGAAGCGTTGGCGGCTTTTAACTATGGCTACACCTTC
TRBV7-9,TRBJ1-1,NA,NA,CASSLAGATEAFF,TGTGCCAGCAGCTTAGCGGGGGCCACTGAAGCTTTCTTT
TRBV7-2,TRBJ2-7,NA,once,CASSFEGIGRRGFYEQYF,TGTGCCAGCAGCTTTGAGGGTATAGGGCGGAGGGGATTCTACGAGCAGTACTTC
TRBV6-1,TRBJ2-5,NA,few,CASSSQTGYQETQYF,TGTGCCAGCAGTTCCCAAACGGGGTACCAAGAGACCCAGTACTTC
TRBV5-8,TRBJ1-1,TRBD1,NA,CASSYRTGGNTEAFF,TGTGCCAGCAGCTACCGGACAGGAGGGAACACTGAAGCTTTCTTT